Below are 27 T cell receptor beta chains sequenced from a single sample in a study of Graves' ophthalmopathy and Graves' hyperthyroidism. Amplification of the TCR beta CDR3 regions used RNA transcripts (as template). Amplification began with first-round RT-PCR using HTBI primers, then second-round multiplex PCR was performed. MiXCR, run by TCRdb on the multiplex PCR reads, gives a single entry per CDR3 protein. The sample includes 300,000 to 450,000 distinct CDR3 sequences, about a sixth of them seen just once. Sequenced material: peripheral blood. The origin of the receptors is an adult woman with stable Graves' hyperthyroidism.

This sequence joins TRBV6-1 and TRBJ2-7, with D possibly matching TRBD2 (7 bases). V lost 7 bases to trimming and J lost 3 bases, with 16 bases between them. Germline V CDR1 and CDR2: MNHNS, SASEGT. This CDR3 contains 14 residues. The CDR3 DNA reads TGTGCCAGCAAGGGGGGGTACAGTAACTACGAGCAGTACTTC. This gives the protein CASKGGYSNYEQYF.

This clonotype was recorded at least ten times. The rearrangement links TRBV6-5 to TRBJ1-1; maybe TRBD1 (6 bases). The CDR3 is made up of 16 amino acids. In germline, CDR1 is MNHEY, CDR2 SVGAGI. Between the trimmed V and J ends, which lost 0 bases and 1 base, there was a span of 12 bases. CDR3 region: CASSYSPTGWNTEAFF. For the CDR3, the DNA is TGTGCCAGCAGTTACTCGCCGACAGGCTGGAACACTGAAGCTTTCTTT.

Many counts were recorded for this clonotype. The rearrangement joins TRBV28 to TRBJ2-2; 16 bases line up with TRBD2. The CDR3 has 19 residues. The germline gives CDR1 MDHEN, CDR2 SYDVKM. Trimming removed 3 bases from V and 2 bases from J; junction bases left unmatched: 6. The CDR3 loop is CASSFPGLAGGANTGELFF. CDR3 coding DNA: TGTGCCAGCAGTTTTCCGGGACTAGCGGGGGGGGCAAACACCGGGGAGCTGTTTTTT.

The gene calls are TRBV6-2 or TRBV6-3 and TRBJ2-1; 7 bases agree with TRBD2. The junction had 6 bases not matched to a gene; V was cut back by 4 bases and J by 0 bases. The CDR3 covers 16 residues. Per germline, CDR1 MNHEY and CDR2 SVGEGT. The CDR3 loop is CASSSVRESSYNEQFF. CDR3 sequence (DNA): TGTGCCAGCAGTTCCGTGCGGGAGAGCTCCTACAATGAGCAGTTCTTC.

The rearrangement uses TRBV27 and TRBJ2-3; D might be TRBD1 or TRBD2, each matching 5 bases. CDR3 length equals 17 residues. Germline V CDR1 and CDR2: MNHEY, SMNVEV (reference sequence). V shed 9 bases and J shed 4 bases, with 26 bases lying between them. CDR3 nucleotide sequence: TGTGCCAGTGGGGGACCCCTGGGAGCCTATGGGGCAGATACGCAGTATTTT. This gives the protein CASGGPLGAYGADTQYF.

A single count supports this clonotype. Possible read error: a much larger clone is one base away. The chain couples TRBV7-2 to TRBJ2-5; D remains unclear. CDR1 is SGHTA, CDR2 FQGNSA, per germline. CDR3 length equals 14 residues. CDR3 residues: CVSSLVIGQETQYF. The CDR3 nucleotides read TGTGTCAGCAGCTTAGTTATAGGGCAAGAGACCCAGTACTTC.

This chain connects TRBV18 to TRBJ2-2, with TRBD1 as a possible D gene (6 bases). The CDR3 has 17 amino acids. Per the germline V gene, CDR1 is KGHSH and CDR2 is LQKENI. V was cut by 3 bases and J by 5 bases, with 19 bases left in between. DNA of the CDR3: TGTGCCAGCTCACCTCGGAGGACAGACGCTAGAACCGGGGAGCTGTTTTTT. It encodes CASSPRRTDARTGELFF.

The DNA of the CDR3 is TGCAGCGTAACCCCAACCCGAGCCAAAAACATTCAGTACTTC. It encodes CSVTPTRAKNIQYF. The J gene is TRBJ2-4, the V gene TRBV29-1; D gene ambiguous. With 6 bases removed from V and 0 bases from J, the gap between germline ends came to 12 bases. The CDR3 length is 14 residues. CDR1 is SQVTM, CDR2 ANQGSEA, per germline. Full variable domain (remainder filled in from reference TRBV29-1 and TRBJ2-4): SAVISQKPSRDICQRGTSLTIQCQVDSQVTMMFWYRQQPGQSLTLIATANQGSEATYESGFVIDKFPISRPNLTFSTLTVSNMSPEDSSIYLCSVTPTRAKNIQYFGAGTRLSVL.

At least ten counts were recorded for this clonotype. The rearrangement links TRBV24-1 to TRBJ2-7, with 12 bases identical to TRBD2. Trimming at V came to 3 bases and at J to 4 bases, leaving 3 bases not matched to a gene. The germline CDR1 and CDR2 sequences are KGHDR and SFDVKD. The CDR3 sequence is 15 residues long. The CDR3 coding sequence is TGTGCCACCAGTGATGAGACTAGCGGGAGTTACGAGCAGTACTTC. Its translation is CATSDETSGSYEQYF.

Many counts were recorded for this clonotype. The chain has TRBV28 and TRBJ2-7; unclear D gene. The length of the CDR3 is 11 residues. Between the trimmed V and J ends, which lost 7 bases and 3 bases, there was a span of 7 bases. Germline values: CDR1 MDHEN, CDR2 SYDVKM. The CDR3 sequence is CASKLNYEQYF. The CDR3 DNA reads TGTGCCAGCAAACTAAACTACGAGCAGTACTTC.

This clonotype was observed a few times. CDR3: CASSFYRGYNYEQYF. The CDR3, as DNA: TGTGCCAGCAGCTTTTATCGGGGTTATAACTACGAGCAGTACTTC. The chain combines TRBV11-2 with TRBJ2-7; D possibly corresponds to TRBD2 (5 bases). CDR1 and CDR2 (germline): SGHAT, FQNNGV. The ends were cut back, 3 bases at V and 3 bases at J, with 15 bases in the middle. This CDR3 has 15 residues.

CDR3 in amino acids: CASSYSVGQETQYF. The CDR3 DNA follows: TGTGCCAGCAGTTACTCGGTCGGCCAAGAGACCCAGTACTTC. The rearrangement joins TRBV6-5 to TRBJ2-5; D is ambiguous. The ends were cut back, 0 bases at V and 1 base at J, with 6 bases in the middle. The CDR3 extends over 14 amino acids. Germline CDR1 MNHEY, CDR2 SVGAGI.

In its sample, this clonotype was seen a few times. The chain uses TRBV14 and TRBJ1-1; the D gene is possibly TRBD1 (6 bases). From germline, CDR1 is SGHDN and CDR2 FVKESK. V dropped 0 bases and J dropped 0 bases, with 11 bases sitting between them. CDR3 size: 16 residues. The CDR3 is CASSQDGRGVNTEAFF. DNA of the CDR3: TGTGCCAGCAGCCAAGATGGCAGGGGAGTGAACACTGAAGCTTTCTTT.

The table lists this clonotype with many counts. The chain's CDR3 is CASSLVGTGVYSNQPQHF. DNA of the CDR3: TGTGCCAGCAGTTTAGTGGGGACAGGGGTTTATAGCAATCAGCCCCAGCATTTT. The gene calls are TRBV12-3 or TRBV12-4 and TRBJ1-5; 10 positions match TRBD1. The CDR3 consists of 18 residues. J gave up 0 bases and V 1 base, and 6 bases lay outside the gene matches.

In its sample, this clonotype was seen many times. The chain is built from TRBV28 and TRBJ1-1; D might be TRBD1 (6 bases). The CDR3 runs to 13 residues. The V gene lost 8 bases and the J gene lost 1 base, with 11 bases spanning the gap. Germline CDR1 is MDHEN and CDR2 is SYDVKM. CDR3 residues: CASYTTGNTEAFF. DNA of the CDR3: TGTGCCAGCTACACGACAGGGAACACTGAAGCTTTCTTT.

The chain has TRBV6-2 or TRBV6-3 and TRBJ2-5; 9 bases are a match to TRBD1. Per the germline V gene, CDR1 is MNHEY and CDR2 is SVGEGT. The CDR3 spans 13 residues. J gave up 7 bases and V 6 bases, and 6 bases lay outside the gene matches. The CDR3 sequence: CASSTRGQGTQYF. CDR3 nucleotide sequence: TGTGCCAGCAGCACCAGGGGACAGGGGACCCAGTACTTC.

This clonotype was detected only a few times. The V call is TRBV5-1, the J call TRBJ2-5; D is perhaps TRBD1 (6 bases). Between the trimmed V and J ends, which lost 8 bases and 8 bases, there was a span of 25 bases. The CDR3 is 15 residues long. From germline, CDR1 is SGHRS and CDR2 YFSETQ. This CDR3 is CASNSLGAVRETQYF. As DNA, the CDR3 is TGCGCCAGTAATTCTCTGGGGGCCGTAAGAGAAACCCAGTACTTC.

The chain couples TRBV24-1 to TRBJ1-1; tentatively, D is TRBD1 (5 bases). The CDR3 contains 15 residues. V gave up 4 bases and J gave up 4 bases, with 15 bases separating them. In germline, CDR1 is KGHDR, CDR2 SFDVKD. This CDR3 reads CATSDTRGQGTEAFF. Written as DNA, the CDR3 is TGTGCCACCAGTGACACTCGGGGCCAGGGCACTGAAGCTTTCTTT.

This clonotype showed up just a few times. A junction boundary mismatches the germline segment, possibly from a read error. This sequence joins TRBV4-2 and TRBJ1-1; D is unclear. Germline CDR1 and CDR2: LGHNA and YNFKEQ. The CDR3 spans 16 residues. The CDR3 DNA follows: TGTGCCGGCAGCCAAGATCCCAGGCCTATGAACACTGAAGCTTTCTTT. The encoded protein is CAGSQDPRPMNTEAFF.

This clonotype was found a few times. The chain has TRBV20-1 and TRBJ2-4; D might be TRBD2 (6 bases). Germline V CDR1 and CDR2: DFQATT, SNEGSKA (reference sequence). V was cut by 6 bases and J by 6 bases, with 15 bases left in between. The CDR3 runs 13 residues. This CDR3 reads CSAPGVTGNIQYF. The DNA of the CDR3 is TGCAGTGCCCCGGGAGTAACGGGAAACATTCAGTACTTC.

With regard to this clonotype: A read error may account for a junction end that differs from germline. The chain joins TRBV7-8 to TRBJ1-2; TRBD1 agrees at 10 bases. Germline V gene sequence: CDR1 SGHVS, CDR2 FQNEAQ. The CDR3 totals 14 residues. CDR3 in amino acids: CASSFQGQGRGYIF. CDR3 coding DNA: TGTGCCAGCAGCTTTCAGGGACAGGGGAGAGGCTACATCTTC.

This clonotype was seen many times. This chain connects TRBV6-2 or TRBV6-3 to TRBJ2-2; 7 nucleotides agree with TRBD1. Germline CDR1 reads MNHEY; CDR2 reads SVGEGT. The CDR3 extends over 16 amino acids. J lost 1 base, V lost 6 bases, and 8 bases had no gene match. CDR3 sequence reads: CASSPSTGKNTGELFF. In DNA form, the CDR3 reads TGTGCCAGCAGCCCCTCGACAGGGAAGAACACCGGGGAGCTGTTTTTT.

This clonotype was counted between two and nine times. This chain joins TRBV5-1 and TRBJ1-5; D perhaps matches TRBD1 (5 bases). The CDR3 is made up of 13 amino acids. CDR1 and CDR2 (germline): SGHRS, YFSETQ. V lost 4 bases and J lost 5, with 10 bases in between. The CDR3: CASSSGDHQPQHF. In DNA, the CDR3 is TGCGCCAGCAGCAGCGGGGACCATCAGCCCCAGCATTTT.

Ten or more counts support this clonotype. This chain's CDR3 is CSALTGEQYF. CDR3 coding DNA: TGCAGCGCTTTGACGGGGGAGCAGTACTTC. V is TRBV29-1 and J is TRBJ2-7; the D gene is possibly TRBD2 (5 bases). There are 10 residues in the CDR3. CDR1 SQVTM and CDR2 ANQGSEA come from the germline V gene. V was trimmed by 7 bases and J by 7 bases, leaving 11 bases between them.

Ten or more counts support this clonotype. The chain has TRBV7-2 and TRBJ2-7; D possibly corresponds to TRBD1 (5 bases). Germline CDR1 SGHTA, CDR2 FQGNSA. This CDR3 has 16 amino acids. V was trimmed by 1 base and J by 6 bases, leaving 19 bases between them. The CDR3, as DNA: TGTGCCAGCAGCTTAGTGGGCACAGGAGCTAAAGGCGAGCAGTACTTC. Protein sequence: CASSLVGTGAKGEQYF.

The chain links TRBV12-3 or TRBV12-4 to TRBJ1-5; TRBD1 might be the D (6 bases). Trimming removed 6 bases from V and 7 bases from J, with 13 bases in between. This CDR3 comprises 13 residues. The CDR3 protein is CASRKAGEQPQHF. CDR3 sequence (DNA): TGTGCCAGCAGAAAGGCAGGGGAACAGCCCCAGCATTTT.

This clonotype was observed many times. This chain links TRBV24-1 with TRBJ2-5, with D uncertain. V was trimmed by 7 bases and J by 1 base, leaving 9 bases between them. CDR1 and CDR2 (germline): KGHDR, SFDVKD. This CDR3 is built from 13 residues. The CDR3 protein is CATRGRFQETQYF. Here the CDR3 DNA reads TGTGCCACCAGAGGACGGTTCCAAGAGACCCAGTACTTC.